This TCR beta chain was retrieved from a study of blood T cells in healthy people across ages. The V and J ends lost 10 bases and 4 bases respectively, with 16 bases between them. Per the germline V gene, CDR1 is SEHNR and CDR2 is FQNEAQ (reference sequence). The CDR3 runs to 13 residues. For the second PCR, which ran for 7 to 11 cycles, a sample-barcoded 5' primer and a J-beta primer mix were used. A tag from a template-switch adaptor with 12 random nucleotides marked each cDNA molecule. TCRdb independently ran MiXCR on the 5' RACE reads; one entry per CDR3 protein. Of 1.5 million to 2 million distinct CDR3 sequences in the sample, about 28% were seen once. This clonotype was counted a few times.

The clonotype comes from a young woman in good health. Input material: blood. V usage is TRBV7-9 and J usage is TRBJ2-5; the D gene is possibly TRBD2 (6 bases). The CDR3 DNA sequence: TGTGCCACAATAGGGCGGGACCGAGAGACCCAGTACTTC. Protein sequence: CATIGRDRETQYF.